This section outlines one TCR beta chain sequence together with its context. Its target is not known. Using immunoSEQ multiplex PCR, the repertoire was profiled, and TCRdb retains in-frame clones only, with some absent. The sample consists of roughly 93,000 clones, more than 80% of them appearing once. Germline trimming cut 5 bases from V and 0 bases from J; bases unmatched to any gene: 8. The germline V gene has CDR1 LNHDA and CDR2 SQIVND (reference sequence). The CDR3 is 17 amino acids. This record belongs to a study of OX40 agonist ivuxolimab in advanced cancers. Study-wide context: Dose-escalation cases comprised hepatocellular carcinoma, melanoma, renal cell or head and neck cancer. With a range of about 23 to 90, age averaged approximately 60 years, and more than 75% were male.

Findings and caveats of the study: Those patients achieving a partial response at 0.1-3.0 mg/kg showed among the lowest clonal expansion.

Sequencing used CD4+ or CD8+ T cells sorted from blood, obtained in a trial of the OX40 agonist ivuxolimab. J is TRBJ1-3 and V is TRBV19; 9 nucleotides match TRBD1. The source of this sequence is an adult with an advanced solid tumor such as melanoma, head and neck, liver or kidney cancer. CDR3: CASSPRTGAYSGNTIYF. The CDR3, as DNA: TGTGCCAGTAGTCCCAGGACAGGGGCTTACTCTGGAAACACCATATATTTT.